One sample yielded the 22 T cell receptor beta chains listed below, sequenced in a study of blood T cell repertoires in COVID-19. Some clones are missing from TCRdb's copy, which holds only in-frame ones; the method was immunoSEQ multiplex PCR. Among a few hundred thousand clones listed, more than 75% were seen once. The sample taken for sequencing was PBMCs or T cells enriched from blood (not recorded which). The receptors come from a woman between 18 and 29 years old who had recovered from COVID-19.

In regard to this clone: At the DNA level, this CDR3 is encoded by other sequences in the same sample as well. CDR3 sequence (DNA): TGTGCCAGCAGCCCCGGCGGTTACGAGCAGTACTTC. Translated: CASSPGGYEQYF. This chain uses TRBV9 with TRBJ2-7; the D is unclear. V was cut by 4 bases and J by 4 bases, with 9 bases left in between. This CDR3 region has 12 residues. CDR1 SGDLS and CDR2 YYNGEE come from the germline V gene.

The gene calls are TRBV30 and TRBJ2-3; 9 bases align to TRBD1. The CDR3 has 14 residues. The germline V gene has CDR1 GTSNPN and CDR2 SVGIG (reference sequence). V shed 0 bases and J 6 bases; nucleotides not matched to a gene: 4. The CDR3 sequence: CAWSVTGTGDTQYF. CDR3 DNA: TGTGCCTGGAGTGTAACCGGGACAGGGGATACGCAGTATTTT.

This clone was counted once. V and J are TRBV13 and TRBJ2-3; 7 positions agree with TRBD1. There are 15 residues in the CDR3. Trimming at V came to 2 bases and at J to 3 bases, leaving 5 bases not matched to a gene. Per germline, CDR1 PRHDT and CDR2 FYEKMQ (reference sequence). Here the CDR3 DNA reads TGTGCCAGCAGCTTAATCGACAGGGATACAGATACGCAGTATTTT. Amino acid sequence: CASSLIDRDTDTQYF.

V is TRBV4-1 and J is TRBJ1-2; D not resolved. The CDR3 runs to 16 residues. The V gene's germline CDR1 is MGHRA and CDR2 YSYEKL. With 0 bases removed from V and 5 bases from J, the gap between germline ends came to 16 bases. This chain's CDR3 is CASSQDRAEEGYGYTF. In DNA, the CDR3 is TGCGCCAGCAGCCAAGACCGGGCCGAAGAGGGTTATGGCTACACCTTC.

The table lists this clone with a few counts. The V and J genes are TRBV18 and TRBJ2-7; 8 bases agree with TRBD2. V trimming: 5 bases; J trimming: 2 bases; junction bases outside the gene matches: 8. The CDR3 has 15 amino acids. Germline V gene lookup returns CDR1 KGHSH and CDR2 LQKENI. The CDR3 region is CASSATSGTTYEQYF. As DNA, the CDR3 is TGTGCCAGCTCAGCCACTAGCGGAACCACCTACGAGCAGTACTTC.

This sequence joins TRBV19 and TRBJ1-2; D gene uncertain. Germline V lookup: CDR1 LNHDA, CDR2 SQIVND (reference sequence). Trimming removed 6 bases at V and 0 bases at J, with 11 bases between. The CDR3 runs 14 residues. The chain's CDR3 is CASSTPISNYGYTF. CDR3 sequence (DNA): TGTGCCAGTAGCACTCCCATCTCTAACTATGGCTACACCTTC.

This chain connects TRBV5-1 to TRBJ2-3; 10 positions match TRBD2. The CDR3 sequence is 16 residues long. V was clipped by 4 bases and J by 3 bases; unmatched bases: 8. Germline V gives CDR1 SGHRS, CDR2 YFSETQ. The CDR3, as DNA: TGCGCCAGCAGCATAGTAGCGGGGGGTGGAACAGATACGCAGTATTTT. Translating gives CASSIVAGGGTDTQYF.

This chain connects TRBV11-3 to TRBJ1-3, with 7 bases fitting TRBD1. CDR1 and CDR2 (germline): SGHNT, YENEEA. This CDR3 contains 14 residues. V was pared by 5 bases and J by 2 bases, with 3 bases of the junction left unmatched. CDR3 loop: CASSDGTAGNTIYF. In DNA form, the CDR3 reads TGTGCCAGCAGCGACGGGACAGCTGGAAACACCATATATTTT. The complete variable domain, with remaining parts taken from reference TRBV11-3 and TRBJ1-3, reads EAGVVQSPRYKIIEKKQPVAFWCNPISGHNTLYWYLQNLGQGPELLIRYENEEAVDDSQLPKDRFSAERLKGVDSTLKIQPAELGDSAVYLCASSDGTAGNTIYFGEGSWLTVV.

This rearrangement joins TRBV7-3 to TRBJ2-1; a weak D match, TRBD2 (5 bases). Per germline, CDR1 SGHTA and CDR2 FQGTGA. The CDR3 has 14 amino acids. V lost 4 bases to trimming and J lost 5 bases, with 12 bases between them. The DNA of the CDR3 is TGTGCCAGCAGCTCCTTCGGGATGAACAATGAGCAGTTCTTC. Encoded protein: CASSSFGMNNEQFF.

This sequence joins TRBV29-1 and TRBJ1-3, with D unclear. The CDR3 contains 11 residues. Germline V lookup: CDR1 SQVTM, CDR2 ANQGSEA. The V and J ends lost 5 bases and 7 bases respectively, with 9 bases between them. DNA for the CDR3: TGCAGCGTTTTCCAGTTCAACACCATATATTTT. Protein: CSVFQFNTIYF.

This clone is a singleton in its sample. V usage is TRBV11-3 and J usage is TRBJ2-1, with D perhaps TRBD2 (6 bases). The ends were cut back, 5 bases at V and 7 bases at J, with 9 bases in the middle. Per germline, CDR1 SGHNT and CDR2 YENEEA. The CDR3 runs 12 residues. The CDR3 nucleotides read TGTGCCAGCAGCCGTGGGGGGAATGAGCAGTTCTTC. Translating it yields CASSRGGNEQFF.

This sequence joins TRBV7-9 and TRBJ2-2; TRBD2 matches 11 bases. V shed 4 bases and J 1 base; nucleotides not matched to a gene: 8. From germline, CDR1 is SEHNR and CDR2 FQNEAQ (reference sequence). This CDR3 is built from 18 residues. The CDR3 loop reads CASSSLAGGTQNTGELFF. CDR3 sequence (DNA): TGTGCCAGCAGCTCCCTAGCGGGGGGAACCCAGAACACCGGGGAGCTGTTTTTT.

The chain recombines TRBV7-2 with TRBJ1-1, with D tentatively TRBD1 (5 bases). The CDR3 sequence is 15 residues long. Germline V gene data show CDR1 as SGHTA and CDR2 as FQGNSA. Trimming took 5 bases from V and 0 from J, leaving 13 bases between them. In DNA form, the CDR3 reads TGTGCCAGCAGCCACAACAGGATAATGAACACTGAAGCTTTCTTT. Its translation: CASSHNRIMNTEAFF. Full variable domain (rest looked up from reference TRBV7-2 and TRBJ1-1): GAGVSQSPSNKVTEKGKDVELRCDPISGHTALYWYRQSLGQGLEFLIYFQGNSAPDKSGLPSDRFSAERTGGSVSTLTIQRTQQEDSAVYLCASSHNRIMNTEAFFGQGTRLTVV.

The V call is TRBV6-5, the J call TRBJ1-1; a weak D match, TRBD1 (5 bases). Germline CDR1 MNHEY, CDR2 SVGAGI. The CDR3 totals 14 residues. Trimming took off 0 bases at V and 8 bases at J, with 13 bases between the two ends. Here the CDR3 reads CASSYSQERQEAFF. For the CDR3, the DNA is TGTGCCAGCAGTTACTCACAGGAGAGGCAGGAAGCTTTCTTT.

This chain joins TRBV7-8 and TRBJ1-5, with 8 bases fitting TRBD1. In germline, CDR1 is SGHVS, CDR2 FQNEAQ. This CDR3 contains 15 residues. The V and J ends lost 5 bases and 3 bases, in that order; junction bases with no gene match: 6. CDR3: CASSPGGSNNQPQHF. DNA for the CDR3: TGTGCCAGCAGCCCAGGGGGCTCTAACAATCAGCCCCAGCATTTT.

The chain employs TRBV6-6 and TRBJ1-5; D gene unclear. CDR1 is MNHNY, CDR2 SVGAGI, per germline (reference sequence). V was clipped by 5 bases and J by 0 bases, with 11 bases between them. The CDR3 sequence is 15 residues long. CDR3: CASSPTEYSNQPQHF. In DNA form, the CDR3 reads TGTGCCAGCAGTCCCACAGAGTATAGCAATCAGCCCCAGCATTTT.

This chain joins TRBV4-3 and TRBJ1-2; D unclear. The CDR3 consists of 15 residues. The V gene's germline CDR1 is LGHNA and CDR2 YSLEER. The V gene lost 2 bases and the J gene lost 2 bases, with 12 bases spanning the gap. In nucleotides, the CDR3 is TGCGCCAGCAGCCAATCGAAGGCGGGGAACTATGGCTACACCTTC. It codes for CASSQSKAGNYGYTF.

This chain joins TRBV3-1 (or the pseudogene TRBV3-2) and TRBJ1-2; possibly TRBD1 for D (6 bases). CDR3 length: 12 amino acids. Trimming left V 1 base short and J 9 bases short, with 9 bases between. The germline CDR1 and CDR2 sequences are LGHDT and YNNKEL (reference sequence). DNA of the CDR3: TGTGCCAGCAGCCAAGGGCAGGGGAGCTACACCTTC. This gives the protein CASSQGQGSYTF.

There are a few counts of this clone. The V and J genes are TRBV5-1 and TRBJ1-2, with TRBD1 matching over 9 bases. Looked up from germline, CDR1 is SGHRS and CDR2 is YFSETQ. The length of the CDR3 is 14 residues. V lost 5 bases, J lost 3 bases, and 5 bases stayed unmatched. The CDR3 bases are TGCGCCAGCAGTATAACAGGGGGCCACTATGGCTACACCTTC. Encoded protein: CASSITGGHYGYTF.

The chain recombines TRBV7-2 with TRBJ1-2; tentative D call: TRBD1 (6 bases). The V end was cut by 0 bases, the J end by 6 bases, with 11 bases between. Germline values: CDR1 SGHTA, CDR2 FQGNSA. CDR3 length equals 14 residues. This chain's CDR3 is CASSLAGGGNGYTF. The CDR3 DNA reads as TGTGCCAGCAGCTTAGCAGGGGGAGGGAATGGCTACACCTTC.

The chain links TRBV6-1 to TRBJ1-5; 7 nucleotides line up with TRBD1. The germline gives CDR1 MNHNS, CDR2 SASEGT. V dropped 2 bases and J dropped 4; count of bases not matched to a gene: 8. This CDR3 has 16 amino acids. CDR3 in amino acids: CASSEYAGTANQPQHF. The CDR3 nucleotides are TGTGCCAGCAGTGAATATGCGGGGACAGCTAATCAGCCCCAGCATTTT.

This chain connects TRBV6-1 to TRBJ2-1; D is unresolved. Trimming took 5 bases from V and 6 from J, leaving 14 bases between them. The germline gives CDR1 MNHNS, CDR2 SASEGT. The CDR3 spans 14 residues. Here the CDR3 reads CASSSSDGANEQFF. In DNA, the CDR3 is TGTGCCAGCAGTTCAAGCGACGGAGCCAATGAGCAGTTCTTC.